One TCR beta chain is described in this entry. TCRdb's copy holds only in-frame clones and misses some; the assay was immunoSEQ multiplex PCR. The sample lists 180,000 or so clones; 85% to 95% were seen once. These data belong to a study of shared clonotypes between healthy human individuals. Germline CDR1 SGHVS, CDR2 FQNEAQ. Germline trimming cut 5 bases from V and 5 bases from J; bases unmatched to any gene: 10. The CDR3 contains 15 residues. The source material was naive CD4+ T cells sorted from blood. Indicated subset: CD45RA+ positively selected. The TCR sequence derives from a woman in her twenties or thirties in good health. V and J are TRBV7-8 and TRBJ2-7; 9 bases are a match to TRBD1. The CDR3 reads CASSAPDRGSDEQYF. The DNA for the CDR3 is TGTGCCAGCAGCGCGCCCGACAGGGGGAGCGACGAGCAGTACTTC.